The rows below give T cell receptor beta chains drawn from one sample of a study of CXCR3-negative and CXCR3-positive naive CD8 T cells. TCRdb re-called the 5' RACE reads, yielding one record per CDR3 amino acid sequence without DNA. In total, the table holds 75,000 to 100,000 distinct CDR3 sequences. Material for sequencing was naive CXCR3+ CD8+ T cells from blood. The receptors shown here come from a human donor in good health. Some clones in this sample may be carry-over from other donors' samples. Both conserved end residues are part of each CDR3. Fields, in order: J gene, V gene, CDR3 protein.

>TRBJ2-7|TRBV5-1
CASSPMRTGYEQYF
>TRBJ2-7|TRBV12-3/TRBV12-4
CASSLAIAGGPASSYEQYF
>TRBJ2-1|TRBV12-3/TRBV12-4
CASSLGGAGEQFF
>TRBJ2-3|TRBV5-4
CASSLIGGADDTQYF
>TRBJ2-3|TRBV6-2/TRBV6-3
CASSYFGRDTDTQYF
>TRBJ2-3|TRBV7-2
CASTLQSGTDTQYF
>TRBJ2-3|TRBV7-8
CASSLPGGVRTDTQYF
>TRBJ2-5|TRBV6-5
CASSYTPSNSRETQYF
>TRBJ2-4|TRBV29-1
CSVQDRELNIQYF
>TRBJ2-1|TRBV27
CASSFGTYNNEQFF
>TRBJ2-1|TRBV28
CASSLTGLVADNYFPYNEQFF
>TRBJ1-2|TRBV28
CASSLYPTVRRHGYTF
>TRBJ2-7|TRBV5-6
CASSFGPGGLYEQYF
>TRBJ1-1|TRBV5-1
CASAVTGKTEAFF
>TRBJ1-2|TRBV12-3/TRBV12-4
CASSFEPSYGYTF
>TRBJ2-7|TRBV27
CASRPGLSSYEQYF
>TRBJ1-2|TRBV29-1
CSVIRGTEGDTF
>TRBJ1-2|TRBV28
CASSFRGPRYGYTF
>TRBJ2-2|TRBV29-1
CSVEEGTESNTGELFF
>TRBJ2-7|TRBV7-9
CASSPWSYEQYF
>TRBJ2-1|TRBV7-9
CASSLTLAGGYEQFF
>TRBJ2-7|TRBV7-9
CASSFPGQGLSYEQYF
>TRBJ1-6|TRBV12-3/TRBV12-4
CASSLGTVFRFSPLHF
>TRBJ1-1|TRBV2
CASSGSVNTEAFF
>TRBJ2-5|TRBV29-1
CSVEELTPSLETQYF
>TRBJ2-3|TRBV7-8
CATSDRFGTDTQYF
>TRBJ2-3|TRBV7-6
CASSTWTGGTDTQYF
>TRBJ1-4|TRBV29-1
CSVMTQGAKATNEKLFF
>TRBJ2-1|TRBV27
CASSSPRGGYSYNEQFF
>TRBJ2-7|TRBV12-3/TRBV12-4
CARQRQGRRGYEQYF
>TRBJ2-1|TRBV6-5
CASSPDRGSVEQFF
>TRBJ2-7|TRBV11-2
CASSSQGEIWYEQYF